What follows describes a single T cell receptor (beta chain). Its antigen remains undetermined. Base-call qualities are not available, and no considerably larger clone is one nucleotide away. This entry belongs to a study of T cells after yellow fever vaccination (dated by TCRdb to the late 2010s). For the wider study: Libraries from fractions with low cell numbers were prepared with the SMART-Seq v4 Ultra Low Input RNA kit. To follow T-cell clones before and after primary and booster YFV17D yellow fever vaccination, bulk TCR alpha and beta repertoires were sequenced over time. Two healthy male donors made up the cohort, one aged 18 to 30 years and the other aged 30 to 40 years. Blood was collected at multiple timepoints before and after primary and secondary immunization, and bulk PBMC replicates and cell subsets were isolated.

On the study overall, not on this receptor specifically: Most clones expanded after primary vaccination were re-detected after the booster (about 96% of CD4 and approximately 85% of CD8), suggesting broad memory maintenance. The secondary T-cell response was weaker than the primary response but faster, peaking on day 5 instead of day 15. A small share of clonotypes was detected in both CD4 and CD8 compartments, with the overlap likely arising from convergent recombination. The study included only a couple of donors, which limits how far the findings can be generalized. Because abundant contaminating clonotypes from the bulk population could be contained in FACS-sorted repertoires, computational filtering was required.

TCR cDNA was made using 5'RACE template switching, a step that added a universal primer site and unique molecular identifiers. Priming for cDNA synthesis came from both the TCR alpha and TCR beta constant segments. Libraries were amplified in two PCR steps, with sample barcodes and sequencing adapters added in the second step. Sequencing of libraries was performed on Illumina HiSeq 2500 (2x100 bp) or NovaSeq (2x150 bp). The original methods were these. Reads were demultiplexed and collapsed into UMI consensus sequences with MIGEC, and V(D)J alignment was performed with MiXCR. Vaccine-responding clonotypes were identified with edgeR using replicate PBMC samples, with FDR below 0.01 and a log2 fold change above 5 up to day 15 being required. CD4 or CD8 identity was assigned to each bulk clonotype according to whether the clonotype was present at higher abundance in the sequenced CD4 repertoire or the sequenced CD8 repertoire. TCRdb reprocessed the public reads (quality trimming at Q25 with fastp, clone calling with MiXCR) and kept in-frame beta chains. Rows matching on CDR3 protein sequence are summarized as one entry with the most common DNA and genes. These V and J calls originate from TCRdb's pipeline instead of the authors' own analysis. In this sample the table shows some 500,000 distinct CDR3 sequences, less than 15% of which occur a single time. The ten largest clones represent more than 12% of the sample.

The label giving this sample's treatment or condition can be read as: live attenuated yellow fever vaccine strain. At every blood-draw timepoint, two biological replicates of bulk PBMCs were collected. PBMCs were isolated from peripheral blood using a standard Ficoll-Paque protocol. TriZol was used to extract RNA from bulk PBMCs, CD4 and CD8 fractions, and dextramer-positive and dextramer-negative fractions. The sequencing here drew on PBMCs, taken on the day of the yellow fever booster vaccination. The sequence derives from a young man who received the YFV17D yellow fever vaccine.

The nucleotides read TGTGCCAGCAGCTCACTAACTAGCGGACCGGACATTCAGTACTTC. Its protein product is CASSSLTSGPDIQYF. The rearrangement joined TRBV5-6 to TRBJ2-4, with 8 bases aligning to TRBD2. Trimming takes 3 bases off V and 8 bases off J; junction bases not matched to a gene: 10. Measured from the cysteine to the phenylalanine, the CDR3 is 15 residues long. This entry keeps only the CDR3 DNA: 45 bases, framed from base 1. From a lookup of the germline V gene, CDR1 and CDR2 are SGHDT and YYEEEE.